Listed here are 10 T cell receptor beta chains from one sample, sequenced in a study of T cells in tumors after PD-1 blockade. Sequencing was performed with immunoSEQ multiplex PCR; in TCRdb, only in-frame clones are kept and a portion is missing. The sample consists of around 13,000 clones, 70% to 85% of them appearing once. The sequencing here drew on PBMCs, taken after anti-PD-1 treatment. These receptors were collected from a human donor with basal cell carcinoma.

This chain joins TRBV5-1 and TRBJ1-3, with TRBD1 identical over 12 bases. Germline values: CDR1 SGHRS, CDR2 YFSETQ. The CDR3 consists of 16 residues. With V trimmed by 4 bases and J by 4 bases, 6 bases remained unmatched. The CDR3 is CASSEGQGAFGNTIYF. CDR3 bases: TGCGCCAGCAGCGAGGGACAGGGGGCTTTCGGAAACACCATATATTTT. Complete variable domain (other parts from reference TRBV5-1 and TRBJ1-3): KAGVTQTPRYLIKTRGQQVTLSCSPISGHRSVSWYQQTPGQGLQFLFEYFSETQRNKGNFPGRFSGRQFSNSRSEMNVSTLELGDSALYLCASSEGQGAFGNTIYFGEGSWLTVV.

This clone was counted a single time. The rearrangement uses TRBV6-5 and TRBJ2-7; 10 bases map to TRBD1. This CDR3 has 16 amino acids. The J segment lost 6 bases and the V segment lost 2 bases, leaving 10 bases of the junction unmatched. In germline, CDR1 is MNHEY, CDR2 SVGAGI. CDR3 nucleotide sequence: TGTGCCAGCAGTTACCCAACGGGACAGGGGAGCTTCGAGCAGTACTTC. This gives the protein CASSYPTGQGSFEQYF.

This chain uses TRBV30 with TRBJ2-3; no reliable D call. There are 11 residues in the CDR3. V shed 7 bases and J shed 7 bases, with 12 bases lying between them. Germline-derived CDR1 and CDR2 are GTSNPN and SVGIG (reference sequence). This CDR3 reads CAYKEQNTQYF. The DNA for the CDR3 is TGTGCCTACAAGGAGCAGAATACGCAGTATTTT.

The chain employs TRBV15 and TRBJ1-2; no reliable D call. This CDR3 has 14 amino acids. Trimming took 1 base from V and 3 from J, leaving 9 bases between them. Germline-derived CDR1 and CDR2 are LNHNV and YYDKDF (reference sequence). CDR3 amino acids: CATSRGGRDYGYTF. As DNA, the CDR3 is TGTGCCACCAGCAGAGGTGGACGGGACTATGGCTACACCTTC. Together with reference TRBV15 and TRBJ1-2, the CDR3 gives the full variable domain: DAMVIQNPRYQVTQFGKPVTLSCSQTLNHNVMYWYQQKSSQAPKLLFHYYDKDFNNEADTPDNFQSRRPNTSFCFLDIRSPGLGDTAMYLCATSRGGRDYGYTFGSGTRLTVV.

The chain joins TRBV6-1 to TRBJ1-1; no definite D call. This CDR3 spans 12 amino acids. In germline, CDR1 is MNHNS, CDR2 SASEGT. V dropped 1 base and J dropped 3 bases, with 3 bases sitting between them. The CDR3 nucleotides read TGTGCCAGCAGTGAAGGGTACACTGAAGCTTTCTTT. It yields the protein CASSEGYTEAFF.

A few counts support this clone. This rearrangement joins TRBV6-5 to TRBJ2-3; a weak D match, TRBD2 (5 bases). Looked up from germline, CDR1 is MNHEY and CDR2 is SVGAGI. The CDR3 has 15 residues. V lost 7 bases and J lost 2, with 16 bases in between. For the CDR3, the DNA is TGTGCCAGCAATCGGGGATCCTTCGCCACAGATACGCAGTATTTT. It specifies CASNRGSFATDTQYF.

This clone was counted between two and nine times. The rearrangement joins TRBV7-2 to TRBJ2-1; perhaps TRBD1 as D (6 bases). CDR1 and CDR2 (germline): SGHTA, FQGNSA. V lost 2 bases and J 5 bases, leaving 13 bases between the germline ends. The CDR3 totals 15 residues. The CDR3 protein is CASSLSKGQHNEQFF. The CDR3 nucleotides are TGTGCCAGCAGCTTATCTAAAGGACAGCACAATGAGCAGTTCTTC.

The chain combines TRBV6-5 with TRBJ2-1; D is ambiguous. Germline V gene sequence: CDR1 MNHEY, CDR2 SVGAGI. V was trimmed by 0 bases and J by 4 bases, leaving 13 bases between them. The CDR3 sequence is 16 residues long. The CDR3 bases are TGTGCCAGCAGTTACTCGGCTAAGGTGGGGTACAATGAGCAGTTCTTC. As protein: CASSYSAKVGYNEQFF.

This chain connects TRBV24-1 to TRBJ2-2; 10 bases match TRBD2. The CDR3 sequence is 17 residues long. The germline gives CDR1 KGHDR, CDR2 SFDVKD. V dropped 3 bases and J dropped 3; count of bases not matched to a gene: 6. DNA for the CDR3: TGTGCCACCAGTGATATTTCCGGGACTAGCGACACCGGGGAGCTGTTTTTT. Protein: CATSDISGTSDTGELFF.

The chain joins TRBV11-1 to TRBJ2-1, with a tentative D call TRBD2 (6 bases). Germline lookup yields CDR1 SGHAT and CDR2 FQDESV (reference sequence). Trimming removed 5 bases at V and 2 bases at J, with 16 bases between. There are 16 residues in the CDR3. The CDR3 DNA reads as TGTGCCAGCAGCGCGGAGGTACCGGGGGCCTACAATGAGCAGTTCTTC. Translated, it gives CASSAEVPGAYNEQFF. Filled out from reference TRBV11-1 and TRBJ2-1, the complete variable domain reads EAEVAQSPRYKITEKSQAVAFWCDPISGHATLYWYRQILGQGPELLVQFQDESVVDDSQLPKDRFSAERLKGVDSTLKIQPAELGDSAMYLCASSAEVPGAYNEQFFGPGTRLTVL.